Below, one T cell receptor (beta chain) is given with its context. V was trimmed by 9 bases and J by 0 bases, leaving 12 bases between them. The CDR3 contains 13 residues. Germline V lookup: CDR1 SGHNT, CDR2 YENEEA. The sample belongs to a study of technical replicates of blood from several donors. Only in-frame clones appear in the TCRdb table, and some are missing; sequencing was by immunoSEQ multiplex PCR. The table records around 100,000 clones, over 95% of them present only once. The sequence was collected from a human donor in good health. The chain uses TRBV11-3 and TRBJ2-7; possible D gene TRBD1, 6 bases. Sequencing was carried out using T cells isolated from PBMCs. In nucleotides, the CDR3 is TGTGCCAGAAGGGACAAAGCCTCCTACGAGCAGTACTTC. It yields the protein CARRDKASYEQYF.